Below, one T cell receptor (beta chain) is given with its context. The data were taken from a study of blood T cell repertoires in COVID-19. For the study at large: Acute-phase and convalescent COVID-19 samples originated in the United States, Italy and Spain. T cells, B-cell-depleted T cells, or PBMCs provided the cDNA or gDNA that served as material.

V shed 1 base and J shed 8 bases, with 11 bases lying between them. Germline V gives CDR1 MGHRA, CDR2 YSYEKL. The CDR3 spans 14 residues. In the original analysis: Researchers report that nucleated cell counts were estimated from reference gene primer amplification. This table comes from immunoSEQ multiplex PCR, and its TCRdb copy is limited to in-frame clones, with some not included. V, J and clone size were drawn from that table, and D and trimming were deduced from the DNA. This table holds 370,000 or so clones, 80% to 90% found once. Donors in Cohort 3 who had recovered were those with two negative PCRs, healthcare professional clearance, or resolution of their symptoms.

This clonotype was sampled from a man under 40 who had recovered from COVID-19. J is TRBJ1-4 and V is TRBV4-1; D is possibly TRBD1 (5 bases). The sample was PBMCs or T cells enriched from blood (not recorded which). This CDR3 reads CASSQGAGWEKLFF. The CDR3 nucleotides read TGCGCCAGCAGCCAAGGGGCAGGGTGGGAAAAACTGTTTTTT.